This TCR beta chain originates from a study of technical replicates of blood from several donors. Method: immunoSEQ multiplex PCR; TCRdb's copy keeps in-frame clones and lacks some. Of approximately 75,000 clones listed, 80% to 95% are singletons. Trimming removed 0 bases from V and 1 base from J, with 11 bases in between. The CDR3 has 16 residues. From germline, CDR1 is SGHRS and CDR2 YFSETQ. V and J are TRBV5-1 and TRBJ2-1; possible D gene TRBD2, 5 bases. Input material: T cells isolated from PBMCs. This TCR came from a human donor in good health. This chain's CDR3 is CASSLEVAISYNEQFF. The CDR3 DNA reads as TGCGCCAGCAGCTTGGAGGTAGCGATATCCTACAATGAGCAGTTCTTC.